This TCR beta chain was recovered during a study of STAT3 mutations in large granular lymphocyte leukemia. General study points: At least one immunodominant TCR beta clonotype appeared in every T-cell large granular lymphocyte leukemia patient.

Germline CDR1 is SQVTM and CDR2 is ANQGSEA. The CDR3 spans 10 residues. Deletions cut 6 bases from V and 1 base from J, with 3 bases between. For this clone: Its matching antigen is unknown.

Assay: immunoSEQ multiplex PCR; the TCRdb copy retains only in-frame clones and omits some. Of some 10,000 clones in the sample, 85% to 90% were seen once. Sequenced input: peripheral blood mononuclear cells. The receptor was derived from a man between 60 and 75 years old with T-cell large granular lymphocyte leukemia. Some clones in this sample may be carry-over from other donors' samples. V usage is TRBV29-1 and J usage is TRBJ1-1, with D uncertain. CDR3 protein: CSVKNTEAFF. The CDR3 DNA reads as TGCAGCGTGAAGAACACTGAAGCTTTCTTT. Full variable domain (rest looked up from reference TRBV29-1 and TRBJ1-1): SAVISQKPSRDICQRGTSLTIQCQVDSQVTMMFWYRQQPGQSLTLIATANQGSEATYESGFVIDKFPISRPNLTFSTLTVSNMSPEDSSIYLCSVKNTEAFFGQGTRLTVV.